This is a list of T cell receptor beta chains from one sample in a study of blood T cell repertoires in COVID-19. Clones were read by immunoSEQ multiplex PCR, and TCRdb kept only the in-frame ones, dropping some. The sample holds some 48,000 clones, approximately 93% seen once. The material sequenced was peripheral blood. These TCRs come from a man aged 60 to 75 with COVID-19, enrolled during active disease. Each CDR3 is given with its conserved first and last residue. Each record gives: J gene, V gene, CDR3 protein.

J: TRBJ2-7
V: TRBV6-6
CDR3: CASSYLAAGTRDEQYF

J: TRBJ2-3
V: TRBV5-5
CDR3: CASSLAGPTDTQYF

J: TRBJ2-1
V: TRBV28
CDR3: CASSSPGQGGNEQFF

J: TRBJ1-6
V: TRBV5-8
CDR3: CASSSGTPRRSPLHF

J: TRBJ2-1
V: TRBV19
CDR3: CASSIDGGLAGISNEQFF

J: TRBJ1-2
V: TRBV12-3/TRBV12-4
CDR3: CASSLAGEYGYTF

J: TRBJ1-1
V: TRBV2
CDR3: CATALQGVNTEAFF

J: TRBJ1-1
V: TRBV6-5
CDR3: CASSYSDRSGTEAFF

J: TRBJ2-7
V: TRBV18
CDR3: CASSQASGAYEQYF

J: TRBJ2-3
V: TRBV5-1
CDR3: CASNIQGLSLSTDTQYF

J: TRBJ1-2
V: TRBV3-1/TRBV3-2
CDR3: CASSGIGQASGYTF

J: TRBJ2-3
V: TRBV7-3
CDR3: CASSLFGGSSADTQYF

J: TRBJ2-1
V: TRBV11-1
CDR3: CASSRRTGAYNEQFF

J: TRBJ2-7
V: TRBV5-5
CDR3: CASSFLASGGAYEQYF

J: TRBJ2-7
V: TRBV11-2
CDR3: CASSLSRTSGGALYEQYF

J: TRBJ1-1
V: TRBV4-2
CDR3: CASSQDRGNTEAFF

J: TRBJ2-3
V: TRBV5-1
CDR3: CASSLAGSTDTQYF

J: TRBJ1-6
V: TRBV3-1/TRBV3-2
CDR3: CASSPWTGGSPLHF

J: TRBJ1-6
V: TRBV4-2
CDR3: CASSLLTGGGNNSPLHF

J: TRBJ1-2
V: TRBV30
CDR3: CAWELNYGYTF